These 27 T cell receptor beta chains originate from one sample sequenced in a study of shared clonotypes between healthy human individuals (dated by TCRdb to about 2020). The library was prepared using the immunoSEQ multiplex PCR assay. TCRdb carries this immuneACCESS record with in-frame sequences only. Its versions omit some clonotypes, under half of them owing to an unresolved V gene in the studies checked, with the rest unexplained. Counted in this sample were a few million clones; around 90% of them appeared once. The ten largest clones represent about 0.13% of the sample. Material: naive CD4+ T cells sorted from blood. This specimen's cell subset or site label, per the study, means: CD45RA+ positively selected. These receptors were taken from a man aged 18-30 years in good health.

This sequence joins TRBV27 and TRBJ2-2, with D maybe TRBD1 (5 bases). The CDR3 contains 14 residues. Germline values: CDR1 MNHEY, CDR2 SMNVEV (reference sequence). V was trimmed by 3 bases and J by 4 bases, leaving 9 bases between them. The CDR3 nucleotides are TGTGCCAGCAGTTTCAGGACACTCACCGGGGAGCTGTTTTTT. Translating gives CASSFRTLTGELFF.

The chain links TRBV7-9 to TRBJ2-1; D remains unclear. The V end was cut by 6 bases, the J end by 5 bases, with 5 bases between. The length of the CDR3 is 11 residues. The germline gives CDR1 SEHNR, CDR2 FQNEAQ (reference sequence). CDR3 amino acids: CASRENNEQFF. The DNA of the CDR3 is TGTGCCAGCAGGGAAAACAATGAGCAGTTCTTC.

J is TRBJ2-3 and V is TRBV4-1; possible D gene TRBD2, 6 bases. The V end lost 0 bases, the J end lost 4 bases, and 17 bases lay between the germline ends. Germline V lookup: CDR1 MGHRA, CDR2 YSYEKL. This CDR3 spans 17 amino acids. The CDR3 sequence: CASSQDPHGGFADTQYF. Written as DNA, the CDR3 is TGCGCCAGCAGCCAAGATCCCCACGGGGGTTTCGCAGATACGCAGTATTTT.

The chain has TRBV5-1 and TRBJ1-1; D remains unclear. The germline V and J ends were trimmed by 0 bases and 5 bases, with 8 bases remaining between them. Germline CDR1 SGHRS, CDR2 YFSETQ. CDR3 size: 13 residues. The CDR3 sequence: CASSLDGLTEAFF. CDR3 in DNA: TGCGCCAGCAGCTTGGATGGGCTAACTGAAGCTTTCTTT.

The rearrangement links TRBV19 to TRBJ2-1; no definite D call. V lost 3 bases to trimming and J lost 7 bases, with 4 bases between them. The CDR3 spans 11 residues. In germline, CDR1 is LNHDA, CDR2 SQIVND (reference sequence). The CDR3 coding sequence is TGTGCCAGTAGTATGCGTAATGAGCAGTTCTTC. This gives the protein CASSMRNEQFF.

The count of this clone is one. CDR3 loop: CASSLPEGGYNEQFF. Written as DNA, the CDR3 is TGTGCCAGCAGCTTACCCGAAGGGGGTTACAATGAGCAGTTCTTC. This chain links TRBV7-9 with TRBJ2-1; TRBD1 might be the D (6 bases). CDR1 and CDR2 from the germline V gene are SEHNR and FQNEAQ (reference sequence). V gave up 2 bases and J gave up 4 bases, with 12 bases separating them. The CDR3 is made up of 15 amino acids.

The CDR3 bases are TGTGCCAGCAGCTCTCGAGCGGGAGCCGGGGAGCTGTTTTTT. This gives the protein CASSSRAGAGELFF. The chain joins TRBV7-8 to TRBJ2-2; the match to TRBD2 covers 8 bases. The germline CDR1 and CDR2 sequences are SGHVS and FQNEAQ. The CDR3 contains 14 residues. The V gene end was trimmed by 4 bases and the J gene end by 6 bases; junction bases not matched to a gene: 4.

The chain carries TRBV11-2 and TRBJ1-2, with a tentative D call TRBD1 (6 bases). CDR3 length equals 15 residues. V was trimmed by 4 bases and J by 2 bases, leaving 14 bases between them. Germline V gene lookup returns CDR1 SGHAT and CDR2 FQNNGV. The CDR3 bases are TGTGCCAGCAGCTCAGGGTGGGGGCGGAACTATGGCTACACCTTC. Translating it yields CASSSGWGRNYGYTF.

CDR3 sequence reads: CASSNGLSSGNTIYF. The CDR3 nucleotides read TGTGCCAGCTCGAACGGGTTATCCTCTGGAAACACCATATATTTT. J is TRBJ1-3 and V is TRBV18; no firm D call. The germline V gene has CDR1 KGHSH and CDR2 LQKENI. The V end lost 6 bases, the J end lost 0 bases, and 12 bases lay between the germline ends. This CDR3 region has 15 residues.

The CDR3, as DNA: TGTGCCAGCAGCCTACGGCAGGGGGTGGCCCAGTACTTC. Translating gives CASSLRQGVAQYF. The V gene is TRBV5-4, the J gene TRBJ2-5; 7 bases agree with TRBD1. Looked up from germline, CDR1 is SGHNT and CDR2 is YYREEE (reference sequence). J was trimmed by 9 bases and V by 4 bases; bases with no gene match: 9. CDR3 length: 13 residues. Based on the CDR3 plus reference TRBV5-4 and TRBJ2-5, the full variable domain is ETGVTQSPTHLIKTRGQQVTLRCSSQSGHNTVSWYQQALGQGPQFIFQYYREEENGRGNFPPRFSGLQFPNYSSELNVNALELDDSALYLCASSLRQGVAQYFGPGTRLLVL.

The chain has TRBV14 and TRBJ2-3; 7 nucleotides agree with TRBD1. The ends lost 0 bases at V and 6 bases at J; junction bases unmatched: 12. The CDR3 runs to 17 residues. Germline V gene lookup returns CDR1 SGHDN and CDR2 FVKESK. The CDR3 protein is CASSQDEPWQGEDTQYF. CDR3 bases: TGTGCCAGCAGCCAAGATGAGCCTTGGCAGGGGGAGGATACGCAGTATTTT.

This clone occurred once. The rearrangement uses TRBV30 and TRBJ1-4; 10 bases are a match to TRBD1. The germline gives CDR1 GTSNPN, CDR2 SVGIG (reference sequence). The CDR3 has 14 amino acids. Germline trimming cut 4 bases from V and 7 bases from J; bases unmatched to any gene: 6. The CDR3 loop is CAWTRDRGREKLFF. CDR3 coding DNA: TGTGCCTGGACCCGGGACAGGGGACGTGAAAAACTGTTTTTT.

Concerning this clone itself: This same CDR3 is encoded by further DNA sequences in the sample. V is TRBV7-2 and J is TRBJ1-5; 8 bases fit TRBD1. The length of the CDR3 is 14 residues. V shed 5 bases and J 7 bases; nucleotides not matched to a gene: 7. Germline V gene sequence: CDR1 SGHTA, CDR2 FQGNSA. In nucleotides, the CDR3 is TGTGCCAGCAGCCCGGACAGGGTTGGGCAGCCCCAGCATTTT. Protein: CASSPDRVGQPQHF.

The gene calls are TRBV4-1 and TRBJ1-6, with no clear D. V was clipped by 3 bases and J by 10 bases, with 13 bases between them. This CDR3 is 14 amino acids long. Germline loops: CDR1 MGHRA, CDR2 YSYEKL. The CDR3 spells CASSQLPGASPLHF. The CDR3 DNA reads TGCGCCAGCAGCCAGCTACCGGGAGCATCACCCCTCCACTTT.

This chain connects TRBV9 to TRBJ2-7, with D perhaps TRBD1 or TRBD2 (5 bases each). The CDR3 totals 12 residues. Germline loops: CDR1 SGDLS, CDR2 YYNGEE. Trimming removed 4 bases from V and 2 bases from J, with 7 bases in between. CDR3 nucleotide sequence: TGTGCCAGCAGCCTGGGGGCCTACGAGCAGTACTTC. Protein sequence: CASSLGAYEQYF.

V and J are TRBV29-1 and TRBJ2-4; TRBD1 is a possible D gene (5 bases). V gave up 4 bases and J gave up 6 bases, with 7 bases separating them. The CDR3 runs 11 residues. Per germline, CDR1 SQVTM and CDR2 ANQGSEA. The CDR3 sequence: CSVGDRNIQYF. In DNA form, the CDR3 reads TGCAGCGTTGGCGACAGAAACATTCAGTACTTC.

The chain combines TRBV19 with TRBJ2-2; D unclear. The CDR3 is made up of 15 amino acids. Germline V CDR1 and CDR2: LNHDA, SQIVND (reference sequence). Trimming removed 0 bases at V and 5 bases at J, with 10 bases between. CDR3 coding DNA: TGTGCCAGTAGTATAGATGGCTCGCGGACCGGGGAGCTGTTTTTT. Amino acids: CASSIDGSRTGELFF.

V and J are TRBV18 and TRBJ2-5, with 13 nucleotides matching TRBD2. V lost 2 bases, J lost 12 bases, and 3 bases stayed unmatched. Germline CDR1 is KGHSH and CDR2 is LQKENI. CDR3 length: 13 residues. CDR3 DNA sequence: TGTGCCAGCTCACCATTAGGACTAGCGGGGGAGTACTTC. It codes for CASSPLGLAGEYF.

The table lists this clone with a count of one. Other nucleotide sequences from this sample produce the same CDR3. The gene calls are TRBV18 and TRBJ2-1, with 8 bases lining up with TRBD1. The V gene's germline CDR1 is KGHSH and CDR2 LQKENI. V was pared by 3 bases and J by 7 bases, with 5 bases of the junction left unmatched. The CDR3 is 14 residues long. The CDR3 loop reads CASSPPRTGNEQFF. In DNA, the CDR3 is TGTGCCAGCTCACCTCCTAGGACAGGGAATGAGCAGTTCTTC. Variable domain in full (rest from reference TRBV18 and TRBJ2-1): NAGVMQNPRHLVRRRGQEARLRCSPMKGHSHVYWYRQLPEEGLKFMVYLQKENIIDESGMPKERFSAEFPKEGPSILRIQQVVRGDSAAYFCASSPPRTGNEQFFGPGTRLTVL.

This clone was seen a single time. This sequence joins TRBV5-4 and TRBJ1-3; 11 nucleotides line up with TRBD1. This CDR3 region has 18 residues. Germline V lookup: CDR1 SGHNT, CDR2 YYREEE (reference sequence). The CDR3 DNA reads as TGTGCTTGGGCCCGGGACAGGGGGTACTCGAGCTCTGGAAACACCATATATTTT. Translation: CAWARDRGYSSSGNTIYF.

This clone was observed once. This chain uses TRBV9 with TRBJ2-7; 13 nucleotides line up with TRBD2. CDR3 length: 15 amino acids. The V gene end was trimmed by 0 bases and the J gene end by 5 bases; junction bases not matched to a gene: 2. The germline gives CDR1 SGDLS, CDR2 YYNGEE. CDR3: CASSVGGLAGNEQYF. The CDR3 bases are TGTGCCAGCAGCGTAGGGGGACTAGCGGGAAACGAGCAGTACTTC.

The V and J genes are TRBV9 and TRBJ1-2, with D unresolved. This CDR3 spans 15 amino acids. Germline V CDR1 and CDR2: SGDLS, YYNGEE. Trimming shortened V by 3 bases and J by 4 bases, and 16 bases separated the two germline ends. CDR3: CASSAQPEGLYGYTF. CDR3 sequence (DNA): TGTGCCAGCAGCGCGCAGCCAGAGGGCCTCTATGGCTACACCTTC.

The chain couples TRBV28 to TRBJ1-5; no definite D call. Germline V gene lookup returns CDR1 MDHEN and CDR2 SYDVKM. Trimming left V 10 bases short and J 2 bases short, with 9 bases between. The CDR3 extends over 12 amino acids. The CDR3 spells CATAVGNQPQHF. CDR3 bases: TGTGCCACAGCAGTCGGCAATCAGCCCCAGCATTTT.

The chain uses TRBV5-1 and TRBJ1-1, with 7 bases aligning to TRBD1. The CDR3 has 15 residues. CDR1 and CDR2 from the germline V gene are SGHRS and YFSETQ. V shed 4 bases and J 1 base; nucleotides not matched to a gene: 7. The CDR3 bases are TGCGCCAGCAGCATGACAGGGACGCCGAACACTGAAGCTTTCTTT. This sequence encodes CASSMTGTPNTEAFF.

The CDR3: CASSRSRGQGETQYF. DNA of the CDR3: TGCGCCAGCAGCCGTAGTCGCGGGCAGGGGGAGACCCAGTACTTC. V gene TRBV5-1 combines with J gene TRBJ2-5, with D possibly TRBD1 on 6 matching bases. The ends were cut back, 4 bases at V and 5 bases at J, with 18 bases in the middle. CDR3 length: 15 amino acids. CDR1 and CDR2 (germline): SGHRS, YFSETQ.

Comment on this clone: Other DNA sequences in the sample encode the same CDR3. The CDR3 spells CASSVVSGGTDTQYF. The CDR3 DNA sequence: TGTGCCAGCAGCGTAGTATCGGGGGGCACAGATACGCAGTATTTT. V is TRBV9 and J is TRBJ2-3, with D tentatively TRBD2 (6 bases). V was pared by 0 bases and J by 1 base, with 9 bases between. This CDR3 has 15 amino acids. CDR1 SGDLS and CDR2 YYNGEE come from the germline V gene.

The genes are TRBV18 and TRBJ2-3; tentatively, D is TRBD2 (6 bases). Trimming took 2 bases from V and 6 from J, leaving 15 bases between them. CDR1 KGHSH and CDR2 LQKENI come from the germline V gene. The CDR3 totals 15 residues. The CDR3 is CASSPSWGVLDTQYF. CDR3 in DNA: TGTGCCAGCTCACCATCCTGGGGGGTTTTGGATACGCAGTATTTT. The entire variable domain, with the rest obtained from reference TRBV18 and TRBJ2-3, is as follows: NAGVMQNPRHLVRRRGQEARLRCSPMKGHSHVYWYRQLPEEGLKFMVYLQKENIIDESGMPKERFSAEFPKEGPSILRIQQVVRGDSAAYFCASSPSWGVLDTQYFGPGTRLTVL.